This TCR beta chain was obtained from a study of low-dose radiotherapy and immunotherapy resistance in tumors. Noted time point: before trial treatment. Nivolumab, ipilimumab, aspirin, low-dose cyclophosphamide and low-dose radiotherapy were given to donors. The patients who were eligible all carried advanced solid tumors that lacked tumor-infiltrating lymphocytes, meaning the tumors were TIL-negative. TCRs were amplified for roughly 20 PCR cycles with a constant-region primer and V-primer adapter. MiXCR, applied by TCRdb to the reads, yields one record per CDR3 protein. The repertoire holds about 50,000 distinct CDR3 sequences, with 10% to 15% as singletons. This CDR3 region has 13 residues. Trimming shortened V by 5 bases and J by 1 base, and 11 bases separated the two germline ends. Per germline, CDR1 DFQATT and CDR2 SNEGSKA (reference sequence). There are many counts of this clonotype.

The receptor was derived from a female donor with ovarian cancer. Sequencing was performed on PBMCs, taken before treatment. The V and J genes are TRBV20-1 and TRBJ1-1, with unresolved D. The DNA of the CDR3 is TGCAGTGCTCCCCCGGGTCAGAACACTGAAGCTTTCTTT. Residues: CSAPPGQNTEAFF.